Listed here is a single TCR beta chain. Assay: immunoSEQ multiplex PCR; the TCRdb copy retains only in-frame clones and omits some. The sample yields 150,000 to 200,000 clones, roughly 82% seen once. The sample is drawn from a study of cytomegalovirus exposure and HLA in healthy donors. This CDR3 contains 14 residues. Trimming removed 5 bases from V and 6 bases from J; junction bases left unmatched: 10. Germline CDR1 is MGHRA and CDR2 is YSYEKL. What was sequenced was PBMCs. This chain joins TRBV4-1 and TRBJ2-7, with 7 bases matching TRBD2. This sequence originates from a man aged 18-30 years in good health and CMV-seropositive. This CDR3 is CASSVPAGKGEQYF. CDR3 coding DNA: TGCGCCAGCAGCGTGCCAGCGGGAAAGGGCGAGCAGTACTTC.